These 8 T cell receptor beta chains came from one sample sequenced in a study of glioma-infiltrating T cells. Amplification of TCR alpha and beta CDR3 regions from RNA used iRepertoire nested multiplex PCR. TCRdb passed the multiplex PCR reads through MiXCR, listing each CDR3 protein once. The repertoire has around 43,000 distinct CDR3 sequences, about 20% of them found once; the top ten carry roughly 6%. Sequenced material: glioma tissue, nonneoplastic brain tissue, or PBMCs (not recorded which). The receptors were sampled from a human donor with low-grade glioma or glioblastoma, undergoing nonglioma brain surgery, or in good health (not recorded which).

A word on this clonotype: A junction boundary mismatches the germline segment, possibly from a read error. This chain links TRBV20-1 with TRBJ2-1; 7 bases are shared with TRBD2. This CDR3 region has 13 residues. The V gene's germline CDR1 is DFQATT and CDR2 SNEGSKA (reference sequence). CDR3 DNA sequence: TGCAGTGTGGGACCAGCGGGATTAATTGAGCAGCCCTTC. Amino acids: CSVGPAGLIEQPF.

This clonotype was seen ten or more times. The CDR3 DNA reads as TGTGCCAGCAGTCACGGAGCGGGAGGATTTTATGAGCAGTTCTTC. Translating it yields CASSHGAGGFYEQFF. The gene calls are TRBV27 and TRBJ2-1; TRBD2 aligns across 9 bases. Germline values: CDR1 MNHEY, CDR2 SMNVEV (reference sequence). With 5 bases clipped from V and 8 bases from J, the junction kept 10 bases outside the gene matches. This CDR3 has 15 amino acids.

This clonotype was seen ten or more times. This chain uses TRBV11-1 with TRBJ1-1; D is perhaps TRBD1 (5 bases). V lost 4 bases and J lost 4, with 10 bases in between. The germline V gene has CDR1 SGHAT and CDR2 FQDESV (reference sequence). The CDR3 consists of 13 residues. DNA of the CDR3: TGTGCCAGCAGCTCCCTTAGGGGCACTGAAGCTTTCTTT. Its protein is CASSSLRGTEAFF.

The chain carries TRBV11-2 and TRBJ1-5, with 9 nucleotides matching TRBD1. Trimming at V came to 4 bases and at J to 5 bases, leaving 6 bases not matched to a gene. The CDR3 covers 15 residues. CDR1 SGHAT and CDR2 FQNNGV come from the germline V gene. The CDR3 DNA reads as TGTGCCAGCAGCTCGGGACAGGGAGTGTATCAGCCCCAGCATTTT. It codes for CASSSGQGVYQPQHF.

This clonotype was detected ten times or more. The genes are TRBV3-1 and TRBJ1-3, with D unclear. Trimming left V 0 bases short and J 4 bases short, with 10 bases between. Germline V gene sequence: CDR1 LGHDT, CDR2 YNNKEL (reference sequence). This CDR3 spans 15 amino acids. The CDR3 nucleotides are TGTGCCAGCAGCCAAGAAGGCCGCCGCGGAAACACCATATATTTT. It yields the protein CASSQEGRRGNTIYF. The variable domain in full, completed from reference TRBV3-1 and TRBJ1-3, reads DTAVSQTPKYLVTQMGNDKSIKCEQNLGHDTMYWYKQDSKKFLKIMFSYNNKELIINETVPNRFSPKSPDKAHLNLHINSLELGDSAVYFCASSQEGRRGNTIYFGEGSWLTVV.

A word on this clonotype: This could be a read error, since a much larger clone is one nucleotide away. In this CDR3 the conserved last residue, phenylalanine or tryptophan, is missing, so a read error is likely. The chain carries TRBV6-4 and TRBJ2-7; 8 bases match TRBD2. Per germline, CDR1 MRHNA and CDR2 SNTAGT. The CDR3 contains 14 residues. V dropped 3 bases and J dropped 6; count of bases not matched to a gene: 7. The CDR3 DNA reads TGTGCCAGCAGTGAAAGAGCGGGAGTAGGCGAGCAGTACCTC. Its protein is CASSERAGVGEQYL.

This clonotype was counted only a few times. One end of the junction is discordant with germline, which a read error may explain. The chain employs TRBV6-1 and TRBJ2-2, with 10 bases lining up with TRBD2. The CDR3 extends over 14 amino acids. In germline, CDR1 is MNHNS, CDR2 SASEGT. The CDR3: CASIIAGGHGELLF. CDR3 bases: TGTGCCAGCATAATAGCGGGAGGTCACGGGGAGCTGCTTTTT.

This clonotype has ten or more counts. J is TRBJ2-1 and V is TRBV28; a possible D gene is TRBD2 (5 bases). Germline assignment: CDR1 MDHEN and CDR2 SYDVKM. The CDR3 length is 14 residues. V shed 5 bases and J shed 10 bases, with 18 bases lying between them. Written as DNA, the CDR3 is TGTGCCAGCAGTCCCCGCCGCGGGTTAGCAGAGCAGTTCTTC. The encoded protein is CASSPRRGLAEQFF. Complete variable domain (other parts from reference TRBV28 and TRBJ2-1): DVKVTQSSRYLVKRTGEKVFLECVQDMDHENMFWYRQDPGLGLRLIYFSYDVKMKEKGDIPEGYSVSREKKERFSLILESASTNQTSMYLCASSPRRGLAEQFFGPGTRLTVL.